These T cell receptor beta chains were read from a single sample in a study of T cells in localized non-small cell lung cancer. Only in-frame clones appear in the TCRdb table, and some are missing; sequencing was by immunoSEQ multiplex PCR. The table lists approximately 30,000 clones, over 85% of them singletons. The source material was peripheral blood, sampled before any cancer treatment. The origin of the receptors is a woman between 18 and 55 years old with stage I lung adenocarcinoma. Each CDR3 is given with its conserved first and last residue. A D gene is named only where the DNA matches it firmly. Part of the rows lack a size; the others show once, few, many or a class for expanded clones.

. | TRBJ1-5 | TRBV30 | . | CAWSVGSNQPQHF | TGTGCCTGGAGTGTGGGGAGCAATCAGCCCCAGCATTTT
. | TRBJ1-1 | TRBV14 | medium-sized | CASSQSSNTEAFF | TGTGCCAGCAGCCAAAGCAGCAACACTGAAGCTTTCTTT
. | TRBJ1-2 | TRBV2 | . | CASQRGAEYGYTF | TGTGCCAGCCAACGGGGGGCTGAATATGGCTACACCTTC
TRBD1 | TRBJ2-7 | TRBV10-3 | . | CAINAGTGAYEQYF | TGTGCCATAAATGCCGGGACAGGGGCCTACGAGCAGTACTTC
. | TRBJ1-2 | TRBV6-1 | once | CASSPDNAFYGYTF | TGTGCCAGCAGCCCTGACAATGCTTTCTATGGCTACACCTTC
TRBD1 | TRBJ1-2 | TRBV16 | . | CASSREGDRAFYGYTF | TGTGCCAGCAGCCGCGAAGGGGACAGGGCCTTCTATGGCTACACCTTC
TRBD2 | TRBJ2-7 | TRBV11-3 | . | CASSRAGLATSSYEQYF | TGTGCCAGCAGTCGAGCGGGGCTAGCGACAAGCTCCTACGAGCAGTACTTC
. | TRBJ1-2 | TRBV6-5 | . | CASSPNYGYTF | TGTGCCAGCAGTCCTAACTATGGCTACACCTTC
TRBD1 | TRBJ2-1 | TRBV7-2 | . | CASSPGAGGFGEQFF | TGTGCCAGCAGCCCAGGGGCAGGGGGATTCGGTGAGCAGTTCTTC
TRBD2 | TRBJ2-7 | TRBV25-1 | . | CASSEGIGRTSGAYEQYF | TGTGCCAGCAGTGAAGGTATCGGGAGGACTAGCGGGGCCTACGAGCAGTACTTC
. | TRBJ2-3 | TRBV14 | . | CASSPDTTYTDTQYF | TGTGCCAGCAGCCCGGACACTACTTACACAGATACGCAGTATTTT
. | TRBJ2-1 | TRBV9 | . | CASSPRDPSGHEQFF | TGTGCCAGCAGCCCTAGGGACCCATCAGGCCATGAGCAGTTCTTC
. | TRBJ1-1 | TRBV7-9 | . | CASSVSTNTEAFF | TGTGCCAGCAGCGTATCCACGAACACTGAAGCTTTCTTT
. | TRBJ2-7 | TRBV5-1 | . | CASSRAGTREYEQYF | TGCGCCAGCAGCAGGGCCGGGACAAGAGAGTACGAGCAGTACTTC
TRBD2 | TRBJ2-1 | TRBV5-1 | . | CATATGTRDNEQFF | TGCGCCACGGCCACAGGGACTAGGGACAATGAGCAGTTCTTC
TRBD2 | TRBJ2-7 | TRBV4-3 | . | CASSQDRSSGIYEQYF | TGCGCCAGCAGCCAAGATCGTTCTAGCGGGATATACGAGCAGTACTTC
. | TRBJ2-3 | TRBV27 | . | CASSFYTTDTQYF | TGTGCCAGCAGTTTTTACACCACAGATACGCAGTATTTT
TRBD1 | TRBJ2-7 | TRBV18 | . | CASCLTGVRDEQYF | TGTGCCAGTTGTCTCACAGGGGTACGAGACGAGCAGTACTTC
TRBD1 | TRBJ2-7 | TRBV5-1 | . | CASSPGQGMREQYF | TGTGCCAGCAGCCCTGGACAGGGGATGAGGGAGCAGTACTTC
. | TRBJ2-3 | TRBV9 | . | CASSVDSELNTQYF | TGTGCCAGCAGCGTAGACAGCGAGCTCAATACGCAGTATTTT
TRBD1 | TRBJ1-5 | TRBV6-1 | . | CASSRDREQPQHF | TGTGCCAGCAGTAGGGACAGGGAACAGCCCCAGCATTTT
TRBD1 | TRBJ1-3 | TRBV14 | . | CASSRDRRHLSGNTIYF | TGTGCCAGCAGCCGGGACAGGCGACACCTCTCTGGAAACACCATATATTTT
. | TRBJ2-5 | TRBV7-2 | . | CASSYRDMGETQYF | TGTGCCAGCAGCTACCGGGACATGGGAGAGACCCAGTACTTC
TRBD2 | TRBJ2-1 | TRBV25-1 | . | CASSDGGLGYNEQFF | TGTGCCAGCAGCGACGGGGGACTAGGATACAATGAGCAGTTCTTC
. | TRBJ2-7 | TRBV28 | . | CASSRGKGVAKKNYEQYF | TGTGCCAGCAGTCGAGGGAAGGGGGTGGCTAAGAAGAATTACGAGCAGTACTTC
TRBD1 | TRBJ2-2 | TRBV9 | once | CASSATDRASTGELFF | TGTGCCAGCAGCGCGACGGACAGGGCCAGCACCGGGGAGCTGTTTTTT
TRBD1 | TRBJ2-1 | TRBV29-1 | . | CSVGGHTGTGGYNEQFF | TGCAGCGTTGGGGGACATACCGGGACAGGGGGTTACAATGAGCAGTTCTTC
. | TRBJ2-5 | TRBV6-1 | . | CASSETWGSQGTQYF | TGTGCCAGCAGTGAAACGTGGGGCTCCCAAGGGACCCAGTACTTC
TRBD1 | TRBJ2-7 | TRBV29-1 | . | CSATTGESYEQYF | TGCAGCGCCACGACAGGGGAGTCCTACGAGCAGTACTTC
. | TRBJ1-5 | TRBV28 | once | CASSLDGGSNQPQHF | TGTGCCAGCAGTTTGGACGGGGGAAGCAATCAGCCCCAGCATTTT
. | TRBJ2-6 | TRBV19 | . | CASSGDMSSGANVLTF | TGTGCCAGTAGTGGGGACATGAGCTCTGGGGCCAACGTCCTGACTTTC
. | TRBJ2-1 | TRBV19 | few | CASSTRQVNNEQFF | TGTGCCAGTAGTACTAGACAGGTCAACAATGAGCAGTTCTTC
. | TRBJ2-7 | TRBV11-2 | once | CASSLKAFPMGHEQYF | TGTGCCAGCAGCTTAAAGGCTTTCCCTATGGGGCACGAGCAGTACTTC
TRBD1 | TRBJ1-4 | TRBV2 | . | CASSPGQGKEKLFF | TGTGCCAGCAGTCCGGGACAGGGAAAGGAAAAACTGTTTTTT
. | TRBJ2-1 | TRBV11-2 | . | CASSLGAGEQFF | TGTGCCAGCAGCTTAGGCGCGGGTGAGCAGTTCTTC
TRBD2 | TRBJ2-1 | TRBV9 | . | CASSPRGGGFYNEQFF | TGTGCCAGCAGCCCTCGCGGGGGTGGTTTCTACAATGAGCAGTTCTTC
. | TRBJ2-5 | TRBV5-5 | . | CASSPLGETQYF | TGTGCCAGCAGCCCCCTGGGGGAGACCCAGTACTTC
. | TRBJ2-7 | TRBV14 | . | CASSQVPGPFYEQYF | TGTGCCAGCAGCCAAGTTCCGGGACCTTTCTACGAGCAGTACTTC
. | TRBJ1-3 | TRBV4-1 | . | CASSQGQGRGNTIYF | TGCGCCAGCAGCCAAGGCCAGGGGAGAGGAAACACCATATATTTT
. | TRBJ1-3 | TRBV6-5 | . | CASSLFQGNAGNTIYF | TGTGCCAGCAGTTTATTTCAGGGCAACGCTGGAAACACCATATATTTT
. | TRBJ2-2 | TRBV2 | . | CASNFNPTGELFF | TGTGCCAGCAACTTCAACCCCACCGGGGAGCTGTTTTTT
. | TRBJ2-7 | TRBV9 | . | CASSVGGSSYEQYF | TGTGCCAGCAGCGTAGGTGGGAGCTCCTACGAGCAGTACTTC
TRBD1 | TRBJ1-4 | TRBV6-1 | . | CASSLTYGTAEKLFF | TGTGCCAGCAGCCTGACTTACGGGACAGCTGAAAAACTGTTTTTT
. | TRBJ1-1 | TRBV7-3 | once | CASSSSPGGYTEAFF | TGTGCCAGCAGCTCAAGCCCCGGGGGCTACACTGAAGCTTTCTTT
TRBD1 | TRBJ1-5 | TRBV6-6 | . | CASSKDRHNSNQPQHF | TGTGCCAGCAGCAAGGACAGGCATAATAGCAATCAGCCCCAGCATTTT
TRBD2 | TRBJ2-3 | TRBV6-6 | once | CAVRTSGTDTQYF | TGTGCCGTGCGGACTAGCGGCACAGATACGCAGTATTTT
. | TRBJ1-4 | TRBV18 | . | CASSPLKGGEKLFF | TGTGCCAGCTCACCACTGAAGGGCGGAGAAAAACTGTTTTTT
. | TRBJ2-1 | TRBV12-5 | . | CASGESSYNEQFF | TGTGCTAGTGGTGAAAGCTCCTACAATGAGCAGTTCTTC
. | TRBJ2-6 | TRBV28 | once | CASSLQGSGANVLTF | TGTGCCAGCAGCCTCCAGGGTTCTGGGGCCAACGTCCTGACTTTC
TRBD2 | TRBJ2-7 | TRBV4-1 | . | CASSLTGTSGSGSYEQYF | TGCGCCAGCAGCCTGACCGGGACTAGCGGGAGTGGCTCCTACGAGCAGTACTTC
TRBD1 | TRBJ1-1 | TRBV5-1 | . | CASSLTGGVRTEAFF | TGCGCCAGCAGCTTGACAGGGGGCGTCCGCACTGAAGCTTTCTTT
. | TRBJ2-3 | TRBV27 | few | CASSLIGSRRLRATDTQYF | TGTGCCAGCAGCTTAATAGGGAGTAGGAGACTAAGGGCCACAGATACGCAGTATTTT
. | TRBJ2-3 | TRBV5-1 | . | CASKKDSSTDTQYF | TGCGCCAGCAAAAAGGACTCTAGCACAGATACGCAGTATTTT
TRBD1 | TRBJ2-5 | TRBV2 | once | CASSKGQARKETQYF | TGTGCCAGCAGTAAGGGACAGGCTCGCAAAGAGACCCAGTACTTC
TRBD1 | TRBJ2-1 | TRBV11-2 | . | CASSLSTGDNEQFF | TGTGCCAGCAGCTTATCGACAGGGGACAATGAGCAGTTCTTC
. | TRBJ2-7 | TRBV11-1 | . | CASRGGGSVYEQYF | TGTGCCAGCCGAGGTGGAGGGTCAGTATACGAGCAGTACTTC
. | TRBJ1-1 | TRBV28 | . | CASSLSWTEAFF | TGTGCCAGCAGTTTAAGTTGGACTGAAGCTTTCTTT
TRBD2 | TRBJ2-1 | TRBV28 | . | CASSPGTSGSIVQFF | TGTGCCAGCAGCCCCGGGACTAGCGGGAGTATTGTGCAGTTCTTC
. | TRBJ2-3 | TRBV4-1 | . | CASSQVGGTDTQYF | TGCGCCAGCAGCCAAGTCGGGGGCACAGATACGCAGTATTTT
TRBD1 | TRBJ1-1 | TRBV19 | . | CASSKGQGNTEAFF | TGTGCCAGTAGTAAGGGACAGGGGAACACTGAAGCTTTCTTT